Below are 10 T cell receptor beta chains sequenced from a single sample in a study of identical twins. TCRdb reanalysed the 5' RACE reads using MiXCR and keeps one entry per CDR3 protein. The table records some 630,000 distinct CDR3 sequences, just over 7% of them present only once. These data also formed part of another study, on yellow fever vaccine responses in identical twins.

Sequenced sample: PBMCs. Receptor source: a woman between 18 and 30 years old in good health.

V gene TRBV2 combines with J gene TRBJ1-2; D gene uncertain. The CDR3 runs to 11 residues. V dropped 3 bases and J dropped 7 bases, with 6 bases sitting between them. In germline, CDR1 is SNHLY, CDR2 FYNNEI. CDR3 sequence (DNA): TGTGCCAGCAGTGAGAGGTTTGGCTACACCTTC. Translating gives CASSERFGYTF. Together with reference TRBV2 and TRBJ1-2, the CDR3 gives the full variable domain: EPEVTQTPSHQVTQMGQEVILRCVPISNHLYFYWYRQILGQKVEFLVSFYNNEISEKSEIFDDQFSVERPDGSNFTLKIRSTKLEDSAMYFCASSERFGYTFGSGTRLTVV.

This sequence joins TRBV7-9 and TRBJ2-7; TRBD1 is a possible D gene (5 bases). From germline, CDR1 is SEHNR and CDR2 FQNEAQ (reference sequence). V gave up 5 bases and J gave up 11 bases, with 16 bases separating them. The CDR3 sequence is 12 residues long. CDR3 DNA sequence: TGTGCCAGCAGCCTTAGTAGGGGATCGGAGTACGTC. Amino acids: CASSLSRGSEYV.

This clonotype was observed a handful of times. The CDR3: CASKDWVSPLHF. The CDR3 region has the DNA TGTGCCAGCAAGGACTGGGTTTCACCCCTCCACTTT. The V call is TRBV6-5, the J call TRBJ1-6; D not resolved. The CDR3 is 12 amino acids. Trimming left V 7 bases short and J 9 bases short, with 10 bases between. Germline V gene lookup returns CDR1 MNHEY and CDR2 SVGAGI.

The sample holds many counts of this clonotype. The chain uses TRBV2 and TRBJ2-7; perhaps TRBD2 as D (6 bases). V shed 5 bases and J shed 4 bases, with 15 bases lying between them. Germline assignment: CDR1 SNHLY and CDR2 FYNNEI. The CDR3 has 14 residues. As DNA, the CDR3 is TGTGCCAGCAGTTTTACCGGGAGCAGTTACGAGCAGTACTTC. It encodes CASSFTGSSYEQYF.

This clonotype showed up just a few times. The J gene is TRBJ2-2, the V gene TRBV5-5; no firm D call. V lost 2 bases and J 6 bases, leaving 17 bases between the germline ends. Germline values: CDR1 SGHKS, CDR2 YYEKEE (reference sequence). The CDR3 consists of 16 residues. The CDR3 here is CASSFWSSSRAGELFF. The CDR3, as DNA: TGTGCCAGCAGCTTTTGGTCATCGTCAAGAGCCGGGGAGCTGTTTTTT.

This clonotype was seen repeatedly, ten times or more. The CDR3 bases are TGCAGCGTTCAACTAGCCTTCTCCTACGAGCAGTACTTC. Its protein product is CSVQLAFSYEQYF. The rearrangement links TRBV29-1 to TRBJ2-7; D is perhaps TRBD2 (6 bases). The CDR3 has 13 amino acids. Germline-derived CDR1 and CDR2 are SQVTM and ANQGSEA. V was cut by 5 bases and J by 0 bases, with 11 bases left in between.

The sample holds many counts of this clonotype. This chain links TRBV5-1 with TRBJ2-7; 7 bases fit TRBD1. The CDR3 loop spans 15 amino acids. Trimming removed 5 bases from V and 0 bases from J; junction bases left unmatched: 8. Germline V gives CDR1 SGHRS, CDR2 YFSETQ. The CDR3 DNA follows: TGCGCCAGCAGGGTAGGGACAGTAAGCTCCTACGAGCAGTACTTC. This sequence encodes CASRVGTVSSYEQYF.

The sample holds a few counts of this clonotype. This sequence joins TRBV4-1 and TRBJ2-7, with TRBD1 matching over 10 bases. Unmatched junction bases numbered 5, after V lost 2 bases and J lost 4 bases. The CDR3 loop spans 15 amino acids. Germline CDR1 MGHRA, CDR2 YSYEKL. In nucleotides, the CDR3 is TGCGCCAGCAGCCAACCCCGACAGGGGGCTTACGAGCAGTACTTC. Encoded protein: CASSQPRQGAYEQYF.

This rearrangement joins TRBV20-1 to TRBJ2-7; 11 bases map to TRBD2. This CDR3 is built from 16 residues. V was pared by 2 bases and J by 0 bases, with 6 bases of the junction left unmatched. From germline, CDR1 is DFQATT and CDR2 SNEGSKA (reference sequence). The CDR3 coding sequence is TGCAGTGCTAGACCAGGGGGGACTAGCGGCTCCTACGAGCAGTACGTC. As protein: CSARPGGTSGSYEQYV.

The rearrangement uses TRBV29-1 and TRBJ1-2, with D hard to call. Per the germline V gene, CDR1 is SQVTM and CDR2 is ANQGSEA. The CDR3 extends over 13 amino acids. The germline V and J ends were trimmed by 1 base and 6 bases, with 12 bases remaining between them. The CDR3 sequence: CSVEGPPSNGYTF. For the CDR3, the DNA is TGCAGCGTTGAAGGACCCCCCTCGAATGGCTACACCTTC.